This TCR beta chain was observed in a study of cytomegalovirus exposure and HLA in healthy donors (dated by TCRdb to about 2017). As for the study more broadly: According to a later analysis, the approximately 120 validation repertoires were produced on the same platform as the roughly 700 repertoires of the first cohort. The study aimed to test whether signatures of past pathogen exposure could be identified by cataloging public T cell receptors. Besides the first cohort of 666 subjects, a separate validation cohort made up of 120 different subjects was used. The study combined high-throughput TCR immunosequencing, statistical association of individual TCRs with disease status, and machine learning to predict cytomegalovirus infection status. Overall results and qualifications from the work: The authors suggested that the approach could potentially be extended to other disease states and immunological phenotypes. A later analysis found that TCRs clustered in the first cohort also tended to co-occur in the 120 validation repertoires, with approximately 94% of cluster scores above 0. The study listed 150 to 200 TCR beta chains as associated with cytomegalovirus. A few of the identified cytomegalovirus-associated TCR beta chains were confirmed in vitro to be specific for cytomegalovirus antigens. In both the original and validation cohorts, the classifier was reported to diagnose cytomegalovirus status with high specificity and sensitivity. All 120 repertoires were used to score co-occurrence in the validation cohort in a later analysis, because that analysis had no HLA typing for the cohort. While some public TCRs were present in many individuals, most TCR sequences turned up only very rarely across donors.

As regards this clone: The clone's antigen remains unknown. The input lacks base qualities; no much larger clone sits a single base away.

The CDR3 spans 16 residues, from the cysteine through the phenylalanine. Of the read, only the CDR3 DNA is kept; its 48 bases are in frame from base 1. The junction carries 14 bases between V and J, which are trimmed by 1 base and 2 bases respectively. As encoded in the germline V gene, CDR1 is SGHVS while CDR2 is FQNEAQ. Separate from the approximately 700-subject first cohort, the validation cohort of about 110 subjects was the group to which the donors belonged. Receptor libraries were prepared by the immunoSEQ multiplex PCR assay. Processing in the source paper ran as follows. A statistical classification framework was built to diagnose cytomegalovirus status from the catalog of TCR beta chain sequences. As stored in TCRdb, this immuneACCESS dataset retains in-frame rearrangements with V and J assigned. A fraction of the clones does not appear; measured against another copy, unresolved V genes explain less than half of the discrepancy, and the remainder lacks a known reason. V and J calls plus clone size are reproduced from that table; the DNA served to infer D and trimming. In all, the sample holds fewer than 200,000 clones, and about 85% of those were seen once. Approximately 16% of the sample is in the top ten clones.

The chain is assembled from TRBV7-8 and TRBJ2-5; matching of 7 bases hints at TRBD2 as the D gene. The origin of this receptor is a man aged 18 to 30 in good health and CMV-seropositive. Sequenced input: PBMCs. The CDR3 region: CASSLVVGGPQETQYF. The nucleotides read TGTGCCAGCAGCTTAGTCGTGGGGGGGCCTCAAGAGACCCAGTACTTC.